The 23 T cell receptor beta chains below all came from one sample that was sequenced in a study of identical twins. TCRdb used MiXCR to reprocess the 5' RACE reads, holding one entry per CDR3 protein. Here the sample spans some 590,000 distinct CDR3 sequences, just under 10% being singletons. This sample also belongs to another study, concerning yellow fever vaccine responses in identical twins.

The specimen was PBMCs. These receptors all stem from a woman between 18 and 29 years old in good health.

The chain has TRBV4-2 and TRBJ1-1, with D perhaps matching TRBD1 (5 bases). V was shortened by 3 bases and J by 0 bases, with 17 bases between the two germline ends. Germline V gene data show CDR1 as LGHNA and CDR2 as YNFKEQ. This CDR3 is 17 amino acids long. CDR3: CASSHIPGLFMNTEAFF. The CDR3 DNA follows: TGTGCCAGCAGCCACATCCCGGGACTGTTTATGAACACTGAAGCTTTCTTT.

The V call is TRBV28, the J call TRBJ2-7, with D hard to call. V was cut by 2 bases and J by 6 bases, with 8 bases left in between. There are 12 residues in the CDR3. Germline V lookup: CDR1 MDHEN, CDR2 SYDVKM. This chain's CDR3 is CASSLRRGEQYF. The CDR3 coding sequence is TGTGCCAGCAGTTTACGTCGCGGCGAGCAGTACTTC. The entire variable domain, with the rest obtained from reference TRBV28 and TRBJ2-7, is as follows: DVKVTQSSRYLVKRTGEKVFLECVQDMDHENMFWYRQDPGLGLRLIYFSYDVKMKEKGDIPEGYSVSREKKERFSLILESASTNQTSMYLCASSLRRGEQYFGPGTRLTVT.

CDR3 DNA: TGCAGTGCCGACCCCGACACTTCTAACTATGGCTACACCTTC. Protein product: CSADPDTSNYGYTF. The V call is TRBV20-1, the J call TRBJ1-2, with D unclear. V was trimmed by 6 bases and J by 0 bases, leaving 14 bases between them. In germline, CDR1 is DFQATT, CDR2 SNEGSKA (reference sequence). The CDR3 covers 14 residues.

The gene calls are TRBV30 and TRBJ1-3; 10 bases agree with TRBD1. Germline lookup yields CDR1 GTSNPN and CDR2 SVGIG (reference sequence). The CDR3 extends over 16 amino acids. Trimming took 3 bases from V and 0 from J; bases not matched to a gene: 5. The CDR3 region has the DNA TGTGCCTGGAGGGGACAGGGGCTGAACTCTGGAAACACCATATATTTT. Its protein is CAWRGQGLNSGNTIYF. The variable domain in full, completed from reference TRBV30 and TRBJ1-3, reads SQTIHQWPATLVQPVGSPLSLECTVEGTSNPNLYWYRQAAGRGLQLLFYSVGIGQISSEVPQNLSASRPQDRQFILSSKKLLLSDSGFYLCAWRGQGLNSGNTIYFGEGSWLTVV.

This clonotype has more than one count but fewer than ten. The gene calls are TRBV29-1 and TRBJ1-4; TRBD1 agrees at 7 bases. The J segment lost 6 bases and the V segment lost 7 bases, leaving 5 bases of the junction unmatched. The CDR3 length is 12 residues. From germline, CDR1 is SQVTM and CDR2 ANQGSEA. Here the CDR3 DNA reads TGCAGCGCGGGACAGCCGCATGAAAAACTGTTTTTT. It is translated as CSAGQPHEKLFF.

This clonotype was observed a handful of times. This CDR3 reads CASSLGPRGGPAGELFF. The CDR3 DNA is TGTGCCAGCAGCTTGGGCCCTCGGGGGGGGCCTGCCGGGGAGCTGTTTTTT. The V gene is TRBV5-6, the J gene TRBJ2-2; 8 bases are shared with TRBD2. V was clipped by 0 bases and J by 6 bases; unmatched bases: 10. CDR1 is SGHDT, CDR2 YYEEEE, per germline. The CDR3 sequence is 17 residues long.

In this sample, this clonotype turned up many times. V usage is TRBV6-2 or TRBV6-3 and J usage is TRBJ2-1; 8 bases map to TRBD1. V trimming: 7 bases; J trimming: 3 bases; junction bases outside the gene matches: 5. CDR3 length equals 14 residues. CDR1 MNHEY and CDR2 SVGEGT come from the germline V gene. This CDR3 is CASISGQGYNEQFF. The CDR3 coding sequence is TGTGCCAGCATCTCAGGACAGGGCTACAATGAGCAGTTCTTC.

CDR3 sequence (DNA): TGCAGCGTTGAAGAGCTAGCGGGTTTTAGCTCCTACGAGCAGTACTTC. Encoded protein: CSVEELAGFSSYEQYF. The chain couples TRBV29-1 to TRBJ2-7; 8 bases match TRBD2. The CDR3 has 16 residues. With 0 bases clipped from V and 0 bases from J, the junction kept 7 bases outside the gene matches. Per germline, CDR1 SQVTM and CDR2 ANQGSEA.

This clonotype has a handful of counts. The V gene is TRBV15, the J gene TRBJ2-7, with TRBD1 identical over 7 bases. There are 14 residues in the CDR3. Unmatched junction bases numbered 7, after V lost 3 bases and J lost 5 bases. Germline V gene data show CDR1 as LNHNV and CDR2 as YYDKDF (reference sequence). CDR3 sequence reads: CATSSVRDSNEQYF. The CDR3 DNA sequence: TGTGCCACCAGCAGCGTCCGGGACAGTAACGAGCAGTACTTC. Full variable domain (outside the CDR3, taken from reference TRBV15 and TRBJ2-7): DAMVIQNPRYQVTQFGKPVTLSCSQTLNHNVMYWYQQKSSQAPKLLFHYYDKDFNNEADTPDNFQSRRPNTSFCFLDIRSPGLGDTAMYLCATSSVRDSNEQYFGPGTRLTVT.

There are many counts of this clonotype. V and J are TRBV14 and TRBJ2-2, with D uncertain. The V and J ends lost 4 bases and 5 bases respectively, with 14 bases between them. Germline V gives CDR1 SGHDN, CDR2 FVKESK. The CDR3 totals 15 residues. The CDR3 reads CASSPYPPSTGELFF. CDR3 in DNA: TGTGCCAGCAGCCCATACCCACCCAGTACCGGGGAGCTGTTTTTT.

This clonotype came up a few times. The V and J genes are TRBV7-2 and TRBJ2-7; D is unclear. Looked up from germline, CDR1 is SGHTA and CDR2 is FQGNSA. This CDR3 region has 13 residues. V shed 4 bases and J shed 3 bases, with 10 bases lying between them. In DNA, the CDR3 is TGTGCCAGCAGCTACCGAAGTGGCTACGAGCAGTACTTC. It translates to CASSYRSGYEQYF.

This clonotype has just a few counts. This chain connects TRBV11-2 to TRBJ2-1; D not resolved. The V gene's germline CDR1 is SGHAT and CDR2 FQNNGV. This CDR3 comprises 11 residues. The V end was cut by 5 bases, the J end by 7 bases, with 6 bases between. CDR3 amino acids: CASSRFNEQFF. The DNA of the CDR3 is TGTGCCAGCAGCCGATTTAATGAGCAGTTCTTC.

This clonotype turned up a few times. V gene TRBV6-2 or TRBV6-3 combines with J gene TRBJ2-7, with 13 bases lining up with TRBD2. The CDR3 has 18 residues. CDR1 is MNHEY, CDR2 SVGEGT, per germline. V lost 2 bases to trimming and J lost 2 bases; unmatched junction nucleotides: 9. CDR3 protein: CASSYPSGLAGDPYEQYF. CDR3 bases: TGTGCCAGCAGTTACCCCTCCGGACTAGCGGGAGACCCCTACGAGCAGTACTTC.

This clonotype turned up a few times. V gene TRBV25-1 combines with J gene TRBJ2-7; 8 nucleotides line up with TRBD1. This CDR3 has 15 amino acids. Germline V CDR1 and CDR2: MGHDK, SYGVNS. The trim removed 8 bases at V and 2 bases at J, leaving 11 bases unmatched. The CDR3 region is CASRAFWTGPYEQYF. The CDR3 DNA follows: TGTGCCAGCCGGGCTTTCTGGACAGGGCCCTACGAGCAGTACTTC.

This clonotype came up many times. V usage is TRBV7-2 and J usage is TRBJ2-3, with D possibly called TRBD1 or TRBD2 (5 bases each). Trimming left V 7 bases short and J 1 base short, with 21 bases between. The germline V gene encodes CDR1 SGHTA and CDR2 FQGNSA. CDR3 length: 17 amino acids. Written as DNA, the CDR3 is TGTGCCAGCACCCAGAGGAAGACGGGGCATGGCACAGATACGCAGTATTTT. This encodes CASTQRKTGHGTDTQYF.

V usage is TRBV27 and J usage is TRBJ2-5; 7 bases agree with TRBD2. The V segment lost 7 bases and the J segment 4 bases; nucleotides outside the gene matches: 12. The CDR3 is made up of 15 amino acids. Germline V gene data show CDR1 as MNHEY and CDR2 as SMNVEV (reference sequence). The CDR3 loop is CASTPWGGSGETQYF. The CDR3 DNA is TGTGCCAGCACCCCCTGGGGCGGGAGTGGAGAGACCCAGTACTTC.

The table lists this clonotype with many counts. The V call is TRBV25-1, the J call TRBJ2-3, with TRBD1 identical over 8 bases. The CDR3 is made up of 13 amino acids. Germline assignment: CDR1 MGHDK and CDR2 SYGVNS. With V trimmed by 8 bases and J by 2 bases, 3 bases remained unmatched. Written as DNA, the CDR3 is TGTGCCAGCGGGGACAGGTACACAGATACGCAGTATTTT. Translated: CASGDRYTDTQYF.

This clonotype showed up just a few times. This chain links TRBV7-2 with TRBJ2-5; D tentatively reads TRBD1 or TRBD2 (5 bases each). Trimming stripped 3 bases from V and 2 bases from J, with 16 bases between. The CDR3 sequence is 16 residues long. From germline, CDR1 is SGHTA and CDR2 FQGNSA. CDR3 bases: TGTGCCAGCAGCTTCGGGCCCGGGGCGTTACAAGAGACCCAGTACTTC. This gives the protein CASSFGPGALQETQYF.

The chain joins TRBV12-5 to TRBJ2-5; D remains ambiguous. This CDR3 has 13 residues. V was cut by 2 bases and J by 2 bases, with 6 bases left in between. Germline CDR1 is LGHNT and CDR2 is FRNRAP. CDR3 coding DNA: TGTGCTAGTGGTTTGACAGATCAAGAGACCCAGTACTTC. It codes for CASGLTDQETQYF.

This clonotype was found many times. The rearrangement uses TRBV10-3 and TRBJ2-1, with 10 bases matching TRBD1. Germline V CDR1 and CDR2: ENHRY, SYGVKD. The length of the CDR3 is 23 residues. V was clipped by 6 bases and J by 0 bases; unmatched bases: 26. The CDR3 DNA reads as TGTGCCATCAGCGCGCTCGCTCCTGTCCCGACAGGGGGCCTAGGGAACTCCTACAATGAGCAGTTCTTC. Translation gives CAISALAPVPTGGLGNSYNEQFF.

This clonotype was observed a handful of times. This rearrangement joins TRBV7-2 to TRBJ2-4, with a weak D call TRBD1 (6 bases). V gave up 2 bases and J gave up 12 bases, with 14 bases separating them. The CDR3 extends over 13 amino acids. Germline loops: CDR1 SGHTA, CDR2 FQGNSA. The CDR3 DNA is TGTGCCAGCAGCTTAACGACTCCGGGACATCAGTACTTC. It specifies CASSLTTPGHQYF.

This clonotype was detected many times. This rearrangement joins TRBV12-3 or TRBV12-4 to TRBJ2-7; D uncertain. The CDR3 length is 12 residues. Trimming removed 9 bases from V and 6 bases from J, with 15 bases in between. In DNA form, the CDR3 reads TGTGCCAGTCGAGCGAAAATCGGCGAGCAGTACTTC. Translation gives CASRAKIGEQYF.

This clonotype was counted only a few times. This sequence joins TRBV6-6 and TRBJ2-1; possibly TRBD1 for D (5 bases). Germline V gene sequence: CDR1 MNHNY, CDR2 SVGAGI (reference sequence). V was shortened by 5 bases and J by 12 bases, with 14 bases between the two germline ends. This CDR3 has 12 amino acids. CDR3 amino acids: CASSGQQGAQFF. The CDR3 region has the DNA TGTGCCAGCAGTGGGCAGCAAGGGGCGCAGTTCTTC.